Sequencing of this TCR beta chain was carried out in a study of blood T cells in healthy people across ages. Study-wide results and limits: Using unsorted PBMCs precluded a conclusive naive versus antigen-experienced comparison. Possibly, changes in expanded clonotypes were confounded because donor CMV status was unknown.

Samples had at least 6.5 million PBMCs isolated from them. In regard to this clonotype: Antigen unknown.

V lost 5 bases, J lost 6 bases, and 8 bases stayed unmatched. Germline V gives CDR1 LGHDT, CDR2 YNNKEL (reference sequence). There are 14 residues in the CDR3. Together with a sample-barcoded 5' primer, a J-beta primer mix was included in a second PCR lasting about 7 to 12 cycles. TCRdb itself ran the 5' RACE reads through MiXCR, one entry per CDR3 protein. The sample lists some 1.1 million distinct CDR3 sequences, roughly two fifths occurring once. The chain is built from TRBV3-1 and TRBJ1-2; 8 bases agree with TRBD1. The TCR sequence derives from a man aged 18 to 29 in good health. The source material was blood. CDR3 protein: CASSEQGVGHGYTF. In DNA form, the CDR3 reads TGTGCCAGCAGCGAACAGGGGGTGGGCCATGGCTACACCTTC. The full variable domain, in which reference TRBV3-1 and TRBJ1-2 provide the parts outside the CDR3, is DTAVSQTPKYLVTQMGNDKSIKCEQNLGHDTMYWYKQDSKKFLKIMFSYNNKELIINETVPNRFSPKSPDKAHLNLHINSLELGDSAVYFCASSEQGVGHGYTFGSGTRLTVV.